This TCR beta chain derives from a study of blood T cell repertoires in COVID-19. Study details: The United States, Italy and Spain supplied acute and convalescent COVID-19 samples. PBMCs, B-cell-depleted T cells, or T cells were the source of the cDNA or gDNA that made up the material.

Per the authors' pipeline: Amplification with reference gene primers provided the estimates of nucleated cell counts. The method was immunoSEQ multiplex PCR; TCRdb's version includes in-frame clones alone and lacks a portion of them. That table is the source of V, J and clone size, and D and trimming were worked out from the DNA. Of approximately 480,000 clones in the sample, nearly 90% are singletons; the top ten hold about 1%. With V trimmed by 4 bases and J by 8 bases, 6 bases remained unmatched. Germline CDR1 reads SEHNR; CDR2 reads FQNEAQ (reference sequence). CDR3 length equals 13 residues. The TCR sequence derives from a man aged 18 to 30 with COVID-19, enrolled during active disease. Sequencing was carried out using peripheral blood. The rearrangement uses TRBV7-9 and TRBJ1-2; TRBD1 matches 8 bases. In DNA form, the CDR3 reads TGTGCCAGCAGCTCGGACAGGGTCACCGGCTACACCTTC. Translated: CASSSDRVTGYTF.